This T cell receptor (beta chain) came from a study of shared clonotypes between healthy human individuals. Study findings and constraints: The naive CD4 repertoires of a handful of donors were compared, and approximately 4.5% of clonotypes were shared. Sampling was confined to blood; repertoires within tissues likely differ.

This CDR3 comprises 14 residues. Germline CDR1 SGHDT, CDR2 YYEEEE. Trimming left V 4 bases short and J 2 bases short, with 13 bases between. As to this clone: Its antigen is still unknown.

Positive CCR7 selection of CD45RO-negative cells yielded the naive CD8 cells, and terminally differentiated effector memory CD45RA+ cells were excluded. Generated by immunoSEQ multiplex PCR, the TCRdb table keeps only in-frame clones and is missing some. Among about 800,000 clones listed, approximately 97% were seen once. Sequencing was carried out using naive CD8+ T cells sorted from blood. This receptor was taken from a young man in good health. This chain connects TRBV5-6 to TRBJ2-7; possible D gene TRBD1, 5 bases. CDR3 residues: CASSLGHGAYEQYF. The DNA of the CDR3 is TGTGCCAGCAGCCTCGGACACGGAGCCTACGAGCAGTACTTC.